A single sample is the source of the 29 T cell receptor beta chains below, sequenced in a study of blood T cell dynamics during melanoma immunotherapy (dated by TCRdb to about 2020). Read against the paper, the sample's time point label means: pre-treatment baseline. To prepare the library, the immunoSEQ multiplex PCR assay was applied. TCRdb's version of the immuneACCESS table is confined to in-frame rearrangements and falls short of the full clone set. An unresolved V gene accounts for under half of the shortfall where checked; the remainder is of unknown origin. The sample yields about 13,000 clones; about 92% were counted once. Clones ranked in the top ten supply under 0.2% of the sample. Sequenced here: effector memory CD8+ T cells from blood, sampled from a patient treated with checkpoint blockade. Receptor source: a human donor with melanoma.

This rearrangement joins TRBV19 to TRBJ2-4; 9 nucleotides align to TRBD2. CDR3 length equals 16 residues. The trim removed 3 bases at V and 2 bases at J, leaving 5 bases unmatched. Germline V gives CDR1 LNHDA, CDR2 SQIVND (reference sequence). CDR3 protein: CASSIQAGGSKNIQYF. The CDR3 DNA reads TGTGCCAGTAGTATTCAAGCGGGAGGCTCCAAAAACATTCAGTACTTC.

The CDR3 DNA reads as TGTGCCAGCAGTTTAGGGCCTAGCGGGAGTCCCGGGGAGCTGTTTTTT. It codes for CASSLGPSGSPGELFF. The V and J genes are TRBV27 and TRBJ2-2; 10 nucleotides align to TRBD2. Trimming removed 2 bases from V and 6 bases from J; junction bases left unmatched: 6. The germline V gene has CDR1 MNHEY and CDR2 SMNVEV (reference sequence). CDR3 length equals 16 residues.

This rearrangement joins TRBV19 to TRBJ2-7, with 8 positions matching TRBD1. Trimming cost V 3 bases and J 3 bases; bases outside gene matches: 1. This CDR3 contains 13 residues. Per germline, CDR1 LNHDA and CDR2 SQIVND (reference sequence). As DNA, the CDR3 is TGTGCCAGTAGTATCACAGGGGGCTACGAGCAGTACTTC. This codes for CASSITGGYEQYF.

The V call is TRBV10-2, the J call TRBJ2-7; TRBD1 matches 8 bases. The junction had 6 bases not matched to a gene; V was cut back by 0 bases and J by 2 bases. This CDR3 has 16 amino acids. Germline V gene sequence: CDR1 WSHSY, CDR2 SAAADI. The CDR3 region is CASSESGDRTPYEQYF. Written as DNA, the CDR3 is TGCGCCAGCAGTGAGTCGGGGGACAGGACCCCCTACGAGCAGTACTTC.

The V call is TRBV2, the J call TRBJ2-7, with D perhaps being TRBD1 or TRBD2 (5 bases each). The germline V and J ends were trimmed by 8 bases and 0 bases, with 11 bases remaining between them. The CDR3 extends over 13 amino acids. CDR1 is SNHLY and CDR2 is FYNNEI in the germline V gene. CDR3 region: CASWTGPSYEQYF. CDR3 DNA: TGTGCCAGCTGGACGGGGCCCTCCTACGAGCAGTACTTC.

This chain links TRBV4-3 with TRBJ1-4; D may be TRBD1 (5 bases). The germline gives CDR1 LGHNA, CDR2 YSLEER. This CDR3 is built from 18 residues. Trimming took 0 bases from V and 5 from J, leaving 19 bases between them. The CDR3 region is CASSQDRGGWGYNEKLFF. The CDR3 DNA sequence: TGCGCCAGCAGCCAAGATCGGGGGGGATGGGGGTACAATGAAAAACTGTTTTTT.

The chain carries TRBV19 and TRBJ2-1; D gene unclear. The CDR3 is 15 residues long. Germline V CDR1 and CDR2: LNHDA, SQIVND (reference sequence). Trimming shortened V by 5 bases and J by 2 bases, and 13 bases separated the two germline ends. The CDR3 sequence is CASSSGQPAYNEQFF. CDR3 coding DNA: TGTGCCAGTAGTTCGGGCCAGCCGGCCTACAATGAGCAGTTCTTC.

The chain carries TRBV28 and TRBJ2-7, with a tentative D call TRBD1 (6 bases). The ends were cut back, 1 base at V and 6 bases at J, with 16 bases in the middle. CDR3 length equals 15 residues. Germline V lookup: CDR1 MDHEN, CDR2 SYDVKM. The CDR3 DNA reads as TGTGCCAGCAGTTTATCGACAGGATACTTCATCGAGCAGTACTTC. Its protein product is CASSLSTGYFIEQYF.

The gene calls are TRBV13 and TRBJ1-1; D ambiguous. Trimming cost V 5 bases and J 0 bases, with 10 bases left between them. The CDR3 is 14 amino acids. CDR1 and CDR2 (germline): PRHDT, FYEKMQ (reference sequence). The CDR3 DNA follows: TGTGCCAGCAGCGATGGAATCATGAACACTGAAGCTTTCTTT. As protein: CASSDGIMNTEAFF. Supplemented by reference TRBV13 and TRBJ1-1, the full variable domain reads AAGVIQSPRHLIKEKRETATLKCYPIPRHDTVYWYQQGPGQDPQFLISFYEKMQSDKGSIPDRFSAQQFSDYHSELNMSSLELGDSALYFCASSDGIMNTEAFFGQGTRLTVV.

This clone came up once. The chain is built from TRBV28 and TRBJ2-7; D may be TRBD1 (6 bases). Germline V lookup: CDR1 MDHEN, CDR2 SYDVKM. V lost 2 bases, J lost 4 bases, and 9 bases lay in between. The CDR3 is 13 amino acids. CDR3 DNA sequence: TGTGCCAGCAGTTTAAGGGACAAGTACGAGCAGTACTTC. Amino acid sequence: CASSLRDKYEQYF.

The V and J genes are TRBV7-9 and TRBJ1-1, with unresolved D. The V gene lost 5 bases and the J gene lost 8 bases, with 15 bases spanning the gap. Germline V gene data show CDR1 as SEHNR and CDR2 as FQNEAQ (reference sequence). CDR3 size: 13 residues. Written as DNA, the CDR3 is TGTGCCAGCAGCCTCCTCTTACTGAGAGAAGCTTTCTTT. Its translation: CASSLLLLREAFF.

The rearrangement links TRBV28 to TRBJ1-1; perhaps TRBD1 as D (6 bases). The V gene lost 4 bases and the J gene lost 4 bases, with 16 bases spanning the gap. The V gene's germline CDR1 is MDHEN and CDR2 SYDVKM. The CDR3 contains 15 residues. The CDR3 is CASSSTKGVRTEAFF. Written as DNA, the CDR3 is TGTGCCAGCAGTTCAACGAAGGGGGTCCGCACTGAAGCTTTCTTT.

The chain carries TRBV6-6 and TRBJ2-7; no definite D call. Trimming stripped 2 bases from V and 0 bases from J, with 2 bases between. Germline V CDR1 and CDR2: MNHNY, SVGAGI (reference sequence). The CDR3 has 12 amino acids. The CDR3 here is CASSYDSYEQYF. Written as DNA, the CDR3 is TGTGCCAGCAGTTACGACTCCTACGAGCAGTACTTC.

This clone was detected once. This chain joins TRBV4-3 and TRBJ1-2; TRBD1 is a possible D gene (5 bases). Germline V gene lookup returns CDR1 LGHNA and CDR2 YSLEER. The CDR3 contains 17 residues. Deletions cut 0 bases from V and 3 bases from J, with 17 bases between. The CDR3 region has the DNA TGCGCCAGCAGCCAAGACGGGGGGGTACTTCTTGACTATGGCTACACCTTC. Its protein product is CASSQDGGVLLDYGYTF.

V is TRBV4-1 and J is TRBJ1-1, with D uncertain. There are 14 residues in the CDR3. V lost 0 bases and J lost 4, with 9 bases in between. Germline V gives CDR1 MGHRA, CDR2 YSYEKL. CDR3 amino acids: CASSQDSSPTEAFF. For the CDR3, the DNA is TGCGCCAGCAGCCAAGATAGCAGCCCCACTGAAGCTTTCTTT.

The rearrangement joins TRBV11-3 to TRBJ2-1; D might be TRBD1 (6 bases). With 5 bases removed from V and 7 bases from J, the gap between germline ends came to 15 bases. The CDR3 is 14 residues long. In germline, CDR1 is SGHNT, CDR2 YENEEA. The CDR3 coding sequence is TGTGCCAGCAGCGTGGAACAGGGATTTAATGAGCAGTTCTTC. As protein: CASSVEQGFNEQFF.

The chain is built from TRBV4-1 and TRBJ2-2; 14 bases match TRBD2. The germline gives CDR1 MGHRA, CDR2 YSYEKL. The CDR3 consists of 17 residues. The J segment lost 5 bases and the V segment lost 3 bases, leaving 5 bases of the junction unmatched. The CDR3 DNA sequence: TGCGCCAGCAGCCAGGGACTAGCGGGAGTGGAGACCGGGGAGCTGTTTTTT. The encoded protein is CASSQGLAGVETGELFF.

CDR3 residues: CASSQSTSGLTYEQYF. The CDR3 DNA reads as TGCGCCAGCAGCCAATCGACTAGCGGGCTCACCTACGAGCAGTACTTC. V and J are TRBV4-1 and TRBJ2-7; 10 bases map to TRBD2. With 2 bases clipped from V and 2 bases from J, the junction kept 6 bases outside the gene matches. The CDR3 is made up of 16 amino acids. In germline, CDR1 is MGHRA, CDR2 YSYEKL.

The rearrangement uses TRBV2 and TRBJ1-5; D is ambiguous. Trimming took 3 bases from V and 1 from J, leaving 13 bases between them. This CDR3 region has 16 residues. Germline values: CDR1 SNHLY, CDR2 FYNNEI. This chain's CDR3 is CASSDPTAVSNQPQHF. The CDR3 bases are TGTGCCAGCAGTGACCCGACCGCGGTGAGCAATCAGCCCCAGCATTTT. The full variable domain, its missing parts supplied by reference TRBV2 and TRBJ1-5, is EPEVTQTPSHQVTQMGQEVILRCVPISNHLYFYWYRQILGQKVEFLVSFYNNEISEKSEIFDDQFSVERPDGSNFTLKIRSTKLEDSAMYFCASSDPTAVSNQPQHFGDGTRLSIL.

This clone was seen once. The chain is built from TRBV4-2 and TRBJ2-3; TRBD2 aligns across 7 bases. Germline CDR1 and CDR2: LGHNA and YNFKEQ. The trim removed 0 bases at V and 1 base at J, leaving 7 bases unmatched. This CDR3 region has 17 residues. The CDR3 loop is CASSQDGVGGGTDTQYF. CDR3 in DNA: TGTGCCAGCAGCCAAGATGGGGTGGGAGGGGGCACAGATACGCAGTATTTT.

V gene TRBV6-5 combines with J gene TRBJ1-1; perhaps TRBD1 as D (6 bases). With 6 bases removed from V and 5 bases from J, the gap between germline ends came to 16 bases. Germline V gives CDR1 MNHEY, CDR2 SVGAGI. The CDR3 has 14 amino acids. CDR3 region: CASSPRGGVTEAFF. In nucleotides, the CDR3 is TGTGCCAGCAGCCCCAGAGGGGGGGTTACTGAAGCTTTCTTT.

The chain combines TRBV6-6 with TRBJ2-7, with D possibly TRBD1 on 6 matching bases. With 2 bases removed from V and 2 bases from J, the gap between germline ends came to 13 bases. The CDR3 has 15 residues. Germline CDR1 reads MNHNY; CDR2 reads SVGAGI (reference sequence). The CDR3 nucleotides read TGTGCCAGCAGTTACGGGGTGACAGGTGCCTACGAGCAGTACTTC. It translates to CASSYGVTGAYEQYF.

This rearrangement joins TRBV11-2 to TRBJ2-7; 9 bases align to TRBD1. The length of the CDR3 is 15 residues. The V gene's germline CDR1 is SGHAT and CDR2 FQNNGV. The trim removed 5 bases at V and 1 base at J, leaving 6 bases unmatched. Here the CDR3 DNA reads TGTGCCAGCAGCGTCCGGGACAGGGAATCCTACGAGCAGTACTTC. This encodes CASSVRDRESYEQYF.

The chain carries TRBV2 and TRBJ2-7, with 9 bases matching TRBD1. The CDR3 loop spans 16 amino acids. V was pared by 4 bases and J by 0 bases, with 7 bases of the junction left unmatched. Germline assignment: CDR1 SNHLY and CDR2 FYNNEI. CDR3 DNA sequence: TGTGCCAGCAGTGTCCCCCGGGACAGGGCCTCCTACGAGCAGTACTTC. Encoded protein: CASSVPRDRASYEQYF.

This chain uses TRBV29-1 with TRBJ2-2, with D maybe TRBD1 (6 bases). The CDR3 loop spans 14 amino acids. V was trimmed by 6 bases and J by 4 bases, leaving 15 bases between them. Germline CDR1 and CDR2: SQVTM and ANQGSEA. CDR3 bases: TGCAGCGTGGGACCAGGGGCTACCACCGGGGAGCTGTTTTTT. It specifies CSVGPGATTGELFF.

The chain has TRBV29-1 and TRBJ2-2; 15 bases are shared with TRBD2. The germline CDR1 and CDR2 sequences are SQVTM and ANQGSEA. Trimming at V came to 7 bases and at J to 5 bases, leaving 8 bases not matched to a gene. CDR3 length equals 16 residues. This chain's CDR3 is CSARTSGRVKTGELFF. In DNA form, the CDR3 reads TGCAGCGCCAGGACTAGCGGGAGGGTCAAAACCGGGGAGCTGTTTTTT.

CDR3 nucleotide sequence: TGTGCCAGTAGTATAGGCGGGACGACCACCGGGGAGCTGTTTTTT. This sequence encodes CASSIGGTTTGELFF. V is TRBV19 and J is TRBJ2-2, with a tentative D call TRBD2 (6 bases). V gave up 1 base and J gave up 4 bases, with 10 bases separating them. The length of the CDR3 is 15 residues. Germline CDR1 LNHDA, CDR2 SQIVND (reference sequence).

J is TRBJ2-5 and V is TRBV7-9; weak D call: TRBD2 (6 bases). The CDR3 is 12 amino acids. The germline gives CDR1 SEHNR, CDR2 FQNEAQ (reference sequence). The germline V and J ends were trimmed by 0 bases and 11 bases, with 10 bases remaining between them. The CDR3 loop is CASSLALRDQYF. The CDR3 DNA sequence: TGTGCCAGCAGCTTAGCGCTGCGGGATCAGTACTTC.

The chain carries TRBV2 and TRBJ1-1; D remains ambiguous. The CDR3 covers 12 residues. The V end lost 6 bases, the J end lost 4 bases, and 9 bases lay between the germline ends. CDR1 and CDR2 from the germline V gene are SNHLY and FYNNEI. The CDR3, as DNA: TGTGCCAGCAGGGTCGCCGGCACTGAAGCTTTCTTT. Encoded protein: CASRVAGTEAFF.